The T cell receptor beta chain described here comes from a study of regulatory T cells in long-lasting Graves disease. This CDR3 has 12 amino acids. Looked up from germline, CDR1 is MDHEN and CDR2 is SYDVKM. Sample time point: newly diagnosed GD, antithyroid drugs for less than 3 months. Extracted PBMC RNA gave rise to the TCR library. Peripheral blood, around 9.4 milliliters of it, was drawn into EDTA tubes. Comment on this clonotype: Its antigen is not known. A junction boundary mismatches the germline segment, possibly from a read error.

Library construction for TCR beta used iRepertoire HTBI primers and Arm-PCR of CDR3 regions. TCRdb independently ran MiXCR on the multiplex PCR reads; one entry per CDR3 protein. The sample lists about 470,000 distinct CDR3 sequences; 16% were seen once. Points from the study as a whole: Among the persistent patients, some 2,900 public clonotypes were shared, more than the approximately 970 shared among new patients.

These sequences were also reported in another study, on T cells in Graves' hyperthyroidism and ophthalmopathy.

The receptor was isolated from a man in his forties with Graves disease. This rearrangement joins TRBV28 to TRBJ1-6; D gene uncertain. The source was peripheral blood mononuclear cells (PBMCs), collected at new diagnosis, from a patient treated with antithyroid drugs. CDR3 DNA: TGTGCCAGCAGTACCTACAATTCACCCCTCCACTTT. Protein product: CASSTYNSPLHF.